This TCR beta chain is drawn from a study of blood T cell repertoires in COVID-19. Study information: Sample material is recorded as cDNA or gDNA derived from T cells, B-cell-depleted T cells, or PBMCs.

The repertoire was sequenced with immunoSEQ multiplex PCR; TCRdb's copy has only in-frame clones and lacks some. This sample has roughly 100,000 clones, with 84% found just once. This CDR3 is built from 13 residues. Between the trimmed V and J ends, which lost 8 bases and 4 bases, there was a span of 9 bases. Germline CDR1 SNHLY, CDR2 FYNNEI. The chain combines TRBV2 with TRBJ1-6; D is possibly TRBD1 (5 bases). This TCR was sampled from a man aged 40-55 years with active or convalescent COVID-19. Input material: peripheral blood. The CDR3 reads CASGGDYNSPLHF. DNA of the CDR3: TGTGCCAGCGGAGGGGATTATAATTCACCCCTCCACTTT.